What follows is one T cell receptor beta chain and its context. The immunoSEQ assay was v3.0, run at survey level. Sequenced by immunoSEQ multiplex PCR; TCRdb stores in-frame clones only, minus some. The sample lists about 35,000 clones; over 65% were seen once. The sample originates from a study of long-term antiretroviral therapy in people with HIV. The junction had 7 bases not matched to a gene; V was cut back by 3 bases and J by 3 bases. CDR1 is LNHDA and CDR2 is SQIVND in the germline V gene (reference sequence). CDR3 length: 16 amino acids. No donor had fewer than one pre-ART PBMC sample or fewer than two post-ART PBMC samples.

This clonotype was sampled from a woman aged 45 to 65 with HIV. The source material was unsorted PBMCs, sampled 2 years after starting antiretroviral therapy. V is TRBV19 and J is TRBJ2-2, with 7 bases lining up with TRBD2. CDR3 residues: CASSMGSGTYTGELFF. The CDR3 DNA is TGTGCCAGTAGTATGGGGAGCGGGACTTACACCGGGGAGCTGTTTTTT. The full variable domain, rest sourced from reference TRBV19 and TRBJ2-2, is DGGITQSPKYLFRKEGQNVTLSCEQNLNHDAMYWYRQDPGQGLRLIYYSQIVNDFQKGDIAEGYSVSREKKESFPLTVTSAQKNPTAFYLCASSMGSGTYTGELFFGEGSRLTVL.